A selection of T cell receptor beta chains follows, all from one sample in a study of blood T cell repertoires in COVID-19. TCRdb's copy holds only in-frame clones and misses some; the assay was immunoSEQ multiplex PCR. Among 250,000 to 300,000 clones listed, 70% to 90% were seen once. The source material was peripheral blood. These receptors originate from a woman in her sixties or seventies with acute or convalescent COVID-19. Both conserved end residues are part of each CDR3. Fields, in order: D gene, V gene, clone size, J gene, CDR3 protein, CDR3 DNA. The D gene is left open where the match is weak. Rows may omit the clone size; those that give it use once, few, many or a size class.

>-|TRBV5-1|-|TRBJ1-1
CASSQPDREAFF
TGCGCCAGCAGTCAACCTGACAGGGAAGCTTTCTTT
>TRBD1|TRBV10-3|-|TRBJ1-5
CAIGGQGNNQPQHF
TGTGCCATCGGAGGACAGGGTAACAATCAGCCCCAGCATTTT
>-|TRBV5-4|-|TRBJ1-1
CASSFQANTEAFF
TGTGCCAGCAGCTTTCAAGCGAACACTGAAGCTTTCTTT
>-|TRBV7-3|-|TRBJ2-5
CASSARRGAVETQYF
TGTGCCAGCAGCGCGAGGAGGGGTGCGGTGGAGACCCAGTACTTC
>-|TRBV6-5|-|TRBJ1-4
CASRFPGREKLFF
TGTGCCAGCAGGTTCCCAGGGAGGGAAAAACTGTTTTTT
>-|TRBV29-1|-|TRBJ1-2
CSASQTAQNGYTF
TGCAGCGCTTCCCAGACAGCACAGAATGGCTACACCTTC
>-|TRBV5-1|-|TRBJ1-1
CASSLVQGPSAAFF
TGCGCCAGCAGCTTGGTCCAGGGGCCCTCCGCAGCTTTCTTT
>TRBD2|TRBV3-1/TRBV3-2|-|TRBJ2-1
CASSQSGLGRNEQFF
TGTGCCAGCAGCCAATCGGGACTAGGGCGCAATGAGCAGTTCTTC
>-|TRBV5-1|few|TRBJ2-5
CASSLPRKETQYF
TGCGCCAGCAGCTTGCCCAGGAAAGAGACCCAGTACTTC
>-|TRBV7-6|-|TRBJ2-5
CASSLRQTPSKETQYF
TGTGCCAGCAGCCTCAGACAGACCCCAAGTAAAGAGACCCAGTACTTC
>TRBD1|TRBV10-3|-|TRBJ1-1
CAIRRGPNTEAFF
TGTGCCATCAGGAGGGGGCCTAACACTGAAGCTTTCTTT
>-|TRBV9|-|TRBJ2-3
CASSVYTTDTQYF
TGTGCCAGCAGCGTTTATACAACCGATACGCAGTATTTT
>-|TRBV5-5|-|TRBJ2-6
CASSLPLTASGANVLTF
TGTGCCAGCAGCTTACCCCTTACAGCTTCTGGGGCCAACGTCCTGACTTTC
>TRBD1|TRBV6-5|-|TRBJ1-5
CASSLGQGSNQPQHF
TGTGCCAGCAGTTTAGGACAGGGAAGCAATCAGCCCCAGCATTTT
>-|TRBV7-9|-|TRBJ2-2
CASSLYGELFF
TGTGCCAGCAGCTTATACGGGGAGCTGTTTTTT
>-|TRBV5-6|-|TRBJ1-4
CASSFDRNEKLFF
TGTGCCAGCAGCTTTGACAGGAATGAAAAACTGTTTTTT
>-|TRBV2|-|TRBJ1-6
CASSIKSGNSPLHF
TGTGCCAGCAGTATAAAGAGCGGTAATTCACCCCTCCACTTT
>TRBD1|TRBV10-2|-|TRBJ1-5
CASSVDRVQPQHF
TGCGCCAGCAGTGTCGACAGGGTTCAGCCCCAGCATTTT
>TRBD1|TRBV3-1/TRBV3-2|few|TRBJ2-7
CASSQSPGTGYAYEQYF
TGTGCCAGCAGCCAATCCCCCGGGACAGGGTACGCCTACGAGCAGTACTTC
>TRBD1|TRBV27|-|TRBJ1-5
CASRTGERQPQHF
TGTGCCAGCCGGACAGGGGAGCGGCAGCCCCAGCATTTT
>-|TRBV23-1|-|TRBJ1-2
CASSRVDNYGYTF
TGCGCCAGCAGCAGGGTGGATAACTATGGCTACACCTTC
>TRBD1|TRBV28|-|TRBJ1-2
CASSEPGQGNYGYTF
TGTGCCAGCAGCGAACCGGGACAGGGAAACTATGGCTACACCTTC
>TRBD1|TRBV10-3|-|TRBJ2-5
CASGTAQETQYF
TGTGCCAGTGGGACAGCCCAAGAGACCCAGTACTTC